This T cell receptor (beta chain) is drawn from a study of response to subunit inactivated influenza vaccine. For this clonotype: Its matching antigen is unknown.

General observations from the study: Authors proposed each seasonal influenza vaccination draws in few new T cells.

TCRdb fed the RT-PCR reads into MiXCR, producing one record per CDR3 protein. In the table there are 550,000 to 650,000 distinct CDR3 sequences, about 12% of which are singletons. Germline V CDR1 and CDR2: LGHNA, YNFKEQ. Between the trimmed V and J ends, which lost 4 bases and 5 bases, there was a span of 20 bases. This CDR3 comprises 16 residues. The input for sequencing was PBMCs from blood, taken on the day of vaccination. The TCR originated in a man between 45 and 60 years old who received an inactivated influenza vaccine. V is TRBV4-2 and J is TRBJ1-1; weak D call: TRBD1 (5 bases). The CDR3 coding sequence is TGTGCCAGCAGCCGGATCATGGCCCCCAAGGGGACTGAAGCTTTCTTT. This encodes CASSRIMAPKGTEAFF.